This T cell receptor (beta chain) was recovered during a study of PD-L1 blockade in urothelial cancer. As for the study in general: From 2014, patients received atezolizumab, given as 1,200 mg intravenously every 3 weeks.

Germline CDR1 and CDR2: SGHTA and FQGNSA. V lost 1 base, J lost 4 bases, and 8 bases lay in between. This CDR3 region has 14 residues. The sample's time point: pretreatment peripheral blood. Produced via immunoSEQ multiplex PCR; TCRdb's table is partial and in-frame only. The table has 50,000 or so clones, roughly four fifths seen once. The sequencing used PBMCs, collected around atezolizumab (anti-PD-L1) treatment. The TCR originated in an older man with urothelial cancer. V gene TRBV7-2 combines with J gene TRBJ1-5; a weak D match, TRBD1 (5 bases). The DNA for the CDR3 is TGTGCCAGCAGCTTAGGGACAAGTAATCAGCCCCAGCATTTT. Protein product: CASSLGTSNQPQHF.